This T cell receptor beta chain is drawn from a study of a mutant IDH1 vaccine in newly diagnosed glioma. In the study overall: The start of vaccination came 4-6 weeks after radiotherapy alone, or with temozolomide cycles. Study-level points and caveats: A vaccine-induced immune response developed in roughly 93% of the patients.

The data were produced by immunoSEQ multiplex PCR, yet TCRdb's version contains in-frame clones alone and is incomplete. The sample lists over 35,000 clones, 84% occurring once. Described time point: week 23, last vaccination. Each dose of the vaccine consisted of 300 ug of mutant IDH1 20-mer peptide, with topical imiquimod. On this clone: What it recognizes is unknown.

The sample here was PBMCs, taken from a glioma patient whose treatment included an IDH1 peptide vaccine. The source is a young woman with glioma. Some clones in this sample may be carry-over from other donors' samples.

Written as DNA, the CDR3 is TGTGCCAGCAGCTTGCAGGGGGTTAGCAATCAGCCCCAGCATTTT. Its translation is CASSLQGVSNQPQHF. J is TRBJ1-5 and V is TRBV5-8, with 7 bases lining up with TRBD1. The CDR3 extends over 15 amino acids. CDR1 is SGHTS, CDR2 YDEGEE, per germline. The junction had 1 base not matched to a gene; V was cut back by 1 base and J by 0 bases.